This T cell receptor beta chain was recorded in a study of PD-1 blockade in mismatch repair-deficient tumors. Only in-frame clones appear in the TCRdb table, and some are missing; sequencing was by immunoSEQ multiplex PCR. The table has about 19,000 clones, over 70% seen once. The V and J ends lost 6 bases and 1 base, in that order; junction bases with no gene match: 3. The CDR3 spans 14 residues. The germline V gene has CDR1 MDHEN and CDR2 SYDVKM. The receptor was derived from an adult with mismatch repair-deficient cancer. The sample in question was PBMCs, obtained 52 weeks after starting pembrolizumab. The chain couples TRBV28 to TRBJ1-1; 9 bases line up with TRBD1. CDR3 DNA sequence: TGTGCCAGCAGCCCGGGACAGGGGAACACTGAAGCTTTCTTT. Protein product: CASSPGQGNTEAFF.